This TCR beta chain is from a study of T cells after posttransplantation cyclophosphamide (dated by TCRdb to the mid-2010s). General notes on the study: Using TRB sequencing, the study followed how the T cell repertoire reconstituted after myeloablative bone marrow transplantation in which posttransplantation cyclophosphamide served as GVHD prophylaxis. Samples from about 33 PTCy-treated patients and 16 related bone marrow donors of those patients were subjected to antigen receptor sequencing. Blood from all 35 or so PTCy patients who had 1-year posttransplant specimens underwent TRB sequencing. In 3 patients, TRB sequencing was also performed on up to 3 more blood samples taken 2 to 5.2 years after transplant, and in several patients, pretransplant blood was also TRB-sequenced. Because TRA and TRB clonality correlated tightly in some 10 samples, the subsequent TCR analyses were limited to TRB only. Public TRB sequences were compared against a database of over 3,500 sequences linked to responses to pathogens, tumor antigens, self-antigens and alloantigens. Study-wide findings and limitations: Donor-recipient similarity was low at 1-2 months but increased during the first year, and donor CD8+ memory clones often dominated later blood repertoires. The TRB repertoires of T cells infiltrating skin or the GI tract showed only limited overlap with the TRB repertoires found in blood. Across the roughly 48 patients, TRB clonality was highly associated with recipient CMV seropositivity and CMV reactivation, and diversity with PTCy was similar to that in the CNI/methotrexate controls.

V has 0 bases trimmed and J has 8 bases trimmed; junction bases matching no gene number 5. The germline V gene (reference sequence) gives CDR1 as LNHNV and CDR2 as YYDKDF. The CDR3 spans 15 residues, from the cysteine through the phenylalanine. The only DNA kept is the CDR3, 45 bases in frame from the first base. Genomic DNA was the input for TRB sequencing, which was run either with the immunoSEQ assay at survey resolution or with the hsTCRB kit. In the paper's pipeline: Initial read processing used immunoSEQ software, and repertoire analyses used the LymphoSeq R package. Clonality was computed as 1 minus normalized Shannon entropy, and a Gini coefficient was also calculated for each TRB dataset. Phenotypes of unsorted samples were inferred by mapping TRB sequences from sorted subsets of the recipient or donor onto the same recipient's unsorted samples. TCRdb's version of the immuneACCESS table is confined to in-frame rearrangements and falls short of the full clone set. An unresolved V gene accounts for under half of the shortfall where checked; the remainder is of unknown origin. Clonal size and the V and J genes are those of that table, whereas D and trimming came from the DNA. Recorded for this sample are around 17,000 clones; almost 95% of them occurred a single time. About 0.5% of the sample goes to the ten largest clones.

This clone was seen a single time. What this receptor recognizes is not known. No base qualities exist here, and no much larger clone lies one base off it. The sample's treatment or condition label, in plain terms: high-dose cyclophosphamide on days +3 and +4 as single-agent GVHD prophylaxis. For conditioning, the PTCy patients got busulfan and fludarabine, then a related or unrelated marrow graft, followed by cyclophosphamide on days +3 and +4. The PTCy-treated patients were enrolled in a prospective multi-institutional clinical trial. Peripheral blood and bone marrow mononuclear cells were isolated by Ficoll-Hypaque density centrifugation and cryopreserved. FACS on a FACSAria II was used to sort CD4+ and CD8+ T cells, including the naive and memory subsets.

This specimen consisted of CD4+ T cells sorted from blood, obtained after allogeneic stem cell transplant with posttransplant cyclophosphamide. The V and J segments used are TRBV15 and TRBJ1-4, with TRBD1 matching 8 junction bases. The clonotype originates from a male patient between 60 and 69 years old who received an allogeneic stem cell transplant from a related donor and was CMV-positive. Following a transplant, some T lymphocytes may have been derived from the graft donor. The nucleotides are TGTGCCACCAGCAGAGAAGACAGGGGTTGGGAAAAACTGTTTTTT. This encodes CATSREDRGWEKLFF.